The 20 T cell receptor beta chains below were found in one sample sequenced in a study of tumor-infiltrating lymphocytes in oesophageal squamous cell carcinoma. Using its own MiXCR run on the PCR reads, TCRdb lists one record per CDR3 protein. The table has around 12,000 distinct CDR3 sequences, approximately 54% seen once. The sequencing sample was made of esophageal tumor tissue. These TCRs come from a male donor with esophageal squamous cell carcinoma.

This clonotype has only a few counts. The rearrangement uses TRBV10-3 and TRBJ2-3; perhaps TRBD1 as D (6 bases). Trimming shortened V by 0 bases and J by 0 bases, and 7 bases separated the two germline ends. CDR1 and CDR2 from the germline V gene are ENHRY and SYGVKD. The CDR3 extends over 15 amino acids. The CDR3 DNA reads TGTGCCATCAGTGAGTCGGGGGCTAGCACAGATACGCAGTATTTT. Encoded protein: CAISESGASTDTQYF.

By share, this clonotype counts as medium-sized (0.01 to 0.1%). The rearrangement links TRBV7-8 to TRBJ2-2; either TRBD1 or TRBD2 may supply D (6 bases each). Germline V gene data show CDR1 as SGHVS and CDR2 as FQNEAQ. Trimming shortened V by 5 bases and J by 4 bases, and 14 bases separated the two germline ends. This CDR3 is built from 15 residues. The CDR3 here is CASSRRGAVTGELFF. The CDR3 DNA reads TGTGCCAGCAGCAGGAGGGGGGCCGTCACCGGGGAGCTGTTTTTT. Looking up the rest from reference TRBV7-8 and TRBJ2-2 gives the full variable domain: GAGVSQSPRYKVAKRGQDVALRCDPISGHVSLFWYQQALGQGPEFLTYFQNEAQLDKSGLPSDRFFAERPEGSVSTLKIQRTQQEDSAVYLCASSRRGAVTGELFFGEGSRLTVL.

The chain couples TRBV6-8 to TRBJ2-5, with a possible D match to TRBD2 (6 bases). The better agreement between TRBJ2-1 and the DNA end casts doubt on the J call. The CDR3 has 13 residues. Germline V gene data show CDR1 as MNHGY and CDR2 as SAAAGT. The CDR3 sequence is CASRGIVRNEQFF. CDR3 bases: TGTGCCAGCCGCGGGATAGTACGCAATGAGCAGTTCTTC.

This clonotype has at least ten counts. At one end, the junction sequence differs from germline, possibly due to a read error. The V gene is TRBV7-2, the J gene TRBJ2-7, with a weak D call TRBD2 (7 bases). The CDR3 covers 15 residues. Germline V CDR1 and CDR2: SGHTA, FQGNSA. CDR3 loop: CAGSLGGGRLNEQYF. The CDR3 nucleotides read TGTGCCGGCAGCTTAGGGGGGGGGAGGCTCAATGAGCAGTACTTC.

This clonotype was found a few times. V usage is TRBV28 and J usage is TRBJ2-1; D is perhaps TRBD2 (6 bases). V was cut by 4 bases and J by 8 bases, with 9 bases left in between. The CDR3 is made up of 12 amino acids. Germline V lookup: CDR1 MDHEN, CDR2 SYDVKM. The CDR3 DNA reads as TGTGCCAGCAGTTCCTCTAGCGATGAGCAGTTCTTC. Translation: CASSSSSDEQFF.

The sample holds one count of this clonotype. The junction departs from germline at one end; a sequencing error may be responsible. The genes are TRBV4-1 and TRBJ2-6; tentatively, D is TRBD2 (5 bases). Germline values: CDR1 MGHRA, CDR2 YSYEKL. This CDR3 comprises 16 residues. The CDR3 sequence is CASSQERGSGANVLTF. The CDR3 DNA reads TGTGCCAGCAGCCAAGAACGGGGCTCTGGGGCCAACGTCCTGACTTTC.

The chain has TRBV6-2 or TRBV6-3 and TRBJ2-5, with TRBD2 matching 7 bases. Trimming took 8 bases from V and 5 from J; bases not matched to a gene: 11. Germline assignment: CDR1 MNHEY and CDR2 SVGEGT. This CDR3 has 14 residues. The CDR3 bases are TGTGCCAGCCTATCCTATCAGGGAGGGGAGACCCAGTACTTC. It codes for CASLSYQGGETQYF.

For this clonotype: Here the CDR3 omits its conserved ending phenylalanine or tryptophan, so a read error is the likely source. No DNA is shown, since the ends of the CDR3 on it are uncertain; the CDR3 is the one TCRdb lists. V gene TRBV10-2 combines with J gene TRBJ2-6; no check of the table's D call, TRBD1, against the DNA was made. Per germline, CDR1 WSHSY and CDR2 SAAADI. The CDR3 has 18 residues if both end residues are counted. The CDR3 loop is CASSKNPGQGDSPLHFGA.

The chain recombines TRBV28 with TRBJ2-3, with 11 bases identical to TRBD2. Germline V gene lookup returns CDR1 MDHEN and CDR2 SYDVKM. After removal of 6 bases from V and 3 bases from J, the junction contained 8 bases not matched to a gene. The CDR3 has 16 amino acids. The DNA of the CDR3 is TGTGCCAGCAGACTAGCGGGGGTTTTGAGGACAGATACGCAGTATTTT. Protein: CASRLAGVLRTDTQYF.

The chain uses TRBV20-1 and TRBJ2-1; possible D gene TRBD2, 6 bases. The J call may be faulty, since TRBJ2-7 better matches the DNA end. Germline CDR1 and CDR2: DFQATT and SNEGSKA (reference sequence). This CDR3 region has 13 residues. Written as DNA, the CDR3 is TGCAGTGCTAGGGGCGGGATCGACTACGAGCAGTACTTC. It codes for CSARGGIDYEQYF.

This rearrangement joins TRBV7-8 to TRBJ2-1; 11 nucleotides agree with TRBD2. Per germline, CDR1 SGHVS and CDR2 FQNEAQ. The length of the CDR3 is 18 residues. V trimming: 5 bases; J trimming: 2 bases; junction bases outside the gene matches: 11. The CDR3 protein is CASSPPGISGRAYNEQFF. CDR3 nucleotide sequence: TGTGCCAGCAGCCCGCCGGGAATTAGCGGGAGGGCCTACAATGAGCAGTTCTTC. The full variable domain, rest sourced from reference TRBV7-8 and TRBJ2-1, is GAGVSQSPRYKVAKRGQDVALRCDPISGHVSLFWYQQALGQGPEFLTYFQNEAQLDKSGLPSDRFFAERPEGSVSTLKIQRTQQEDSAVYLCASSPPGISGRAYNEQFFGPGTRLTVL.

This sequence joins TRBV7-2 and TRBJ2-1, with D perhaps matching TRBD2 (6 bases). CDR1 SGHTA and CDR2 FQGNSA come from the germline V gene. CDR3 length: 13 amino acids. Trimming shortened V by 4 bases and J by 8 bases, and 12 bases separated the two germline ends. The CDR3 bases are TGTGCCAGCAGCTCGGGGGTTTCCCATGAGCAGTTCTTC. Its translation is CASSSGVSHEQFF.

This clonotype was observed a few times. V usage is TRBV7-3 and J usage is TRBJ2-1, with a tentative D call TRBD2 (6 bases). The CDR3 sequence is 13 residues long. Germline V gene data show CDR1 as SGHTA and CDR2 as FQGTGA. V lost 5 bases, J lost 6 bases, and 11 bases lay in between. The CDR3 here is CASSPPGGNEQFF. The CDR3 region has the DNA TGTGCCAGCAGCCCCCCCGGGGGCAATGAGCAGTTCTTC. Together with reference TRBV7-3 and TRBJ2-1, the CDR3 gives the full variable domain: GAGVSQTPSNKVTEKGKYVELRCDPISGHTALYWYRQSLGQGPEFLIYFQGTGAADDSGLPNDRFFAVRPEGSVSTLKIQRTERGDSAVYLCASSPPGGNEQFFGPGTRLTVL.

This clonotype was picked up a small number of times. A much larger clone lies a single base off, so this may be a read error. J is TRBJ2-4 and V is TRBV24-1, with D perhaps TRBD2 (5 bases). Between the trimmed V and J ends, which lost 3 bases and 13 bases, there was a span of 21 bases. This CDR3 comprises 15 residues. The germline gives CDR1 KGHDR, CDR2 SFDVKD. CDR3 nucleotides: TGTGCCACCAGTGATAATAGCGCGAACTACAATGAGCAGTACTTC. It yields the protein CATSDNSANYNEQYF.

By frequency in the sample, this clonotype is large (0.1 to 1%). This chain links TRBV7-3 with TRBJ2-1; D uncertain. Germline loops: CDR1 SGHTA, CDR2 FQGTGA. The V and J ends lost 5 bases and 0 bases respectively, with 11 bases between them. There are 15 residues in the CDR3. DNA for the CDR3: TGTGCCAGCAGCGGAGCCCCGAGCTCCTACAATGAGCAGTTCTTC. Translation: CASSGAPSSYNEQFF. Full variable domain (outside the CDR3, taken from reference TRBV7-3 and TRBJ2-1): GAGVSQTPSNKVTEKGKYVELRCDPISGHTALYWYRQSLGQGPEFLIYFQGTGAADDSGLPNDRFFAVRPEGSVSTLKIQRTERGDSAVYLCASSGAPSSYNEQFFGPGTRLTVL.

The V and J genes are TRBV7-3 and TRBJ2-1; the match to TRBD1 covers 7 bases. Near its end, the DNA agrees better with TRBJ2-5, so the J call may be wrong. The CDR3 is made up of 15 amino acids. Germline V gene data show CDR1 as SGHTA and CDR2 as FQGTGA. The CDR3 DNA follows: TGTGCCAGCAGGCAATACGGGACAGAGGGAGAGACCCAGTACTTC. It yields the protein CASRQYGTEGETQYF.

The chain couples TRBV7-4 to TRBJ1-5; D is undetermined. V lost 1 base and J lost 7, with 8 bases in between. Per germline, CDR1 SGHVT and CDR2 SQSDAQ. The CDR3 sequence is 13 residues long. The CDR3 bases are TGTGCCAGCAGCTTAGAGGCGAACCAGCCCCAGCATTTT. Translation: CASSLEANQPQHF.

The chain couples TRBV7-4 to TRBJ2-7, with 10 positions matching TRBD2. The end of the DNA is better explained by TRBJ2-1, so the J call may be wrong. Per the germline V gene, CDR1 is SGHVT and CDR2 is SQSDAQ. The CDR3 extends over 17 amino acids. The chain's CDR3 is CASSHPTSGNQWIEQFF. The CDR3 DNA reads as TGTGCCAGCAGCCACCCTACTAGCGGGAATCAGTGGATTGAGCAGTTCTTC.

This clonotype counts as large. The chain recombines TRBV12-3 or TRBV12-4 with TRBJ2-3, with D maybe TRBD2 (7 bases). CDR3 size: 16 residues. Trimming stripped 6 bases from V and 1 base from J, with 17 bases between. The CDR3 region has the DNA TGTGCCAGCAGCACCAGACGGGGGGCGGGCACAGATACGCAGTATTTT. This translates into CASSTRRGAGTDTQYF.

CDR3 bases: TGTGCCAGCAGCTTGGCAGGGAGCACAGATACGCAGTATTTT. Translated: CASSLAGSTDTQYF. The chain is built from TRBV7-6 and TRBJ2-3; tentative D call: TRBD1 (5 bases). This CDR3 region has 14 residues. Trimming shortened V by 3 bases and J by 0 bases, and 7 bases separated the two germline ends. Germline CDR1 is SGHVS and CDR2 is FNYEAQ.